This T cell receptor beta chain was sequenced in a study of blood T cell repertoires in COVID-19. Study summary: The origin of the acute and convalescent COVID-19 samples was the United States, Italy and Spain. Nucleic acid was either cDNA or gDNA, and it came from T cells, B-cell-depleted T cells, or PBMCs.

V dropped 0 bases and J dropped 2 bases, with 14 bases sitting between them. The CDR3 consists of 16 residues. From germline, CDR1 is LGHNA and CDR2 YSLEER. The authors' processing: How many nucleated cells were present was estimated from reference gene primer amplification. Repertoires were generated with immunoSEQ multiplex PCR, while TCRdb's copy carries only in-frame clones and drops some. V, J and clone size derive from that table, while D and trimming were established from the DNA sequence. The table has about 180,000 clones, 83% seen once. Sequencing was carried out using peripheral blood. This TCR was recovered from a human donor in a cohort sampled during active COVID-19. The V gene is TRBV4-3, the J gene TRBJ2-7, with TRBD2 as a possible D gene (6 bases). The CDR3 sequence: CASSQDRGTATYEQYF. The DNA of the CDR3 is TGCGCCAGCAGCCAAGATCGCGGGACGGCCACCTACGAGCAGTACTTC.